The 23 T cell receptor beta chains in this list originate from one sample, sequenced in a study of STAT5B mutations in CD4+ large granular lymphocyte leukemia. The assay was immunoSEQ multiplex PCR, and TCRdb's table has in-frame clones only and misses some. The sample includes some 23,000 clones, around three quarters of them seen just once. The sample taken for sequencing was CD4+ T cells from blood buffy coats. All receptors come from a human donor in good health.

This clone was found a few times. The CDR3 spells CASSLPGVGNQPQHF. CDR3 nucleotides: TGTGCCAGCAGTTTACCAGGGGTTGGCAATCAGCCCCAGCATTTT. The chain has TRBV28 and TRBJ1-5, with a possible D match to TRBD1 (6 bases). Per germline, CDR1 MDHEN and CDR2 SYDVKM. V shed 2 bases and J shed 2 bases, with 10 bases lying between them. This CDR3 has 15 amino acids.

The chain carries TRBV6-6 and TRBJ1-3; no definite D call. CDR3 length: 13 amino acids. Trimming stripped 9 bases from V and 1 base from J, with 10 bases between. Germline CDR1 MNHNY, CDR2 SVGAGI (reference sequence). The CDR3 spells CASNVGSGNTIYF. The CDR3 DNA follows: TGTGCCAGTAATGTCGGGTCTGGAAACACCATATATTTT.

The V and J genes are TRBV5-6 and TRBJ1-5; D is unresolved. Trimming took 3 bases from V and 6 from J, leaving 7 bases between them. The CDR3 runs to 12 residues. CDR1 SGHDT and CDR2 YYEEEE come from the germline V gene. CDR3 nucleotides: TGTGCCAGCAGCTCGGGTGGTCAGCCCCAGCATTTT. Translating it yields CASSSGGQPQHF.

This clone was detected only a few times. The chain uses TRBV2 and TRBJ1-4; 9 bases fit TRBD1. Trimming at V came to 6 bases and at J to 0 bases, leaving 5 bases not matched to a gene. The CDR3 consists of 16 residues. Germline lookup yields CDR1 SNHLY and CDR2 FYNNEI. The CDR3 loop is CASRGTGGSTNEKLFF. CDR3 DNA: TGTGCCAGCAGGGGAACAGGGGGCTCAACTAATGAAAAACTGTTTTTT.

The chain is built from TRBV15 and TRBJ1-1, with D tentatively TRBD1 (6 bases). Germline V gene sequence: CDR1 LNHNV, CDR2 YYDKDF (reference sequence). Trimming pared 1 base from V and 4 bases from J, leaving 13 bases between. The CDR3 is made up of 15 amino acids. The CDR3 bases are TGTGCCACCAGCAGAGGAGGGGGGCTGGGCACTGAAGCTTTCTTT. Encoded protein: CATSRGGGLGTEAFF.

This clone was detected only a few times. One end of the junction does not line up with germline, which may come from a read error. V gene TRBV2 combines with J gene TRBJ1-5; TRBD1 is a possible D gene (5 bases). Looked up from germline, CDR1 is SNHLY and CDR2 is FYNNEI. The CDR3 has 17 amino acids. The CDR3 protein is CASSELRLRGSSQPQHF. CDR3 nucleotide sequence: TGTGCCAGCAGTGAATTGAGGTTGAGGGGAAGCAGTCAGCCCCAGCATTTT.

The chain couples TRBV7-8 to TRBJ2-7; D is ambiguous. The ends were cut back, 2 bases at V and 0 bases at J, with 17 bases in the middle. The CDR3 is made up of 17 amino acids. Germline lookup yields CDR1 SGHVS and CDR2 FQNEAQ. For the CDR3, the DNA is TGTGCCAGCAGCTTATCCCGGGCCGTACTTAGCTCCTACGAGCAGTACTTC. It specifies CASSLSRAVLSSYEQYF.

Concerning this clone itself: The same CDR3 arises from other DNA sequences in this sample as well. Here the CDR3 DNA reads TGCAGTGCTAGTCCCGGGGCCGAAGCTTTCTTT. Amino acids: CSASPGAEAFF. The chain uses TRBV20-1 and TRBJ1-1, with a tentative D call TRBD1 (5 bases). V lost 3 bases to trimming and J lost 8 bases, with 10 bases between them. The germline V gene has CDR1 DFQATT and CDR2 SNEGSKA (reference sequence). The CDR3 consists of 11 residues.

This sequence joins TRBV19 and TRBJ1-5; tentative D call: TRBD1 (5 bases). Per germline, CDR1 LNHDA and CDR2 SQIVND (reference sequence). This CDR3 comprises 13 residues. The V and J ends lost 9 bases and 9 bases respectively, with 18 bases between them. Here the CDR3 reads CASTGLSPRPQHF. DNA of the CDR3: TGTGCCAGCACGGGACTGTCCCCGAGGCCCCAGCATTTT.

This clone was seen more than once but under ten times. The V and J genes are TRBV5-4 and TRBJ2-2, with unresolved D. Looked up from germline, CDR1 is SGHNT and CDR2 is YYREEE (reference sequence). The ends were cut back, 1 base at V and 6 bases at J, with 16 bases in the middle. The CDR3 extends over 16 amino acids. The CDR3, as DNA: TGTGCCAGCAGCTTGTTGGCTAGTGTCCGTGCCGGGGAGCTGTTTTTT. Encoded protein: CASSLLASVRAGELFF.

The CDR3 protein is CASSSSGSLSYEQYF. CDR3 DNA: TGTGCCAGCAGTTCGAGCGGGAGCCTATCCTACGAGCAGTACTTC. The V and J genes are TRBV25-1 and TRBJ2-7; 8 nucleotides match TRBD2. There are 15 residues in the CDR3. Trimming removed 5 bases from V and 1 base from J; junction bases left unmatched: 7. The germline V gene has CDR1 MGHDK and CDR2 SYGVNS.

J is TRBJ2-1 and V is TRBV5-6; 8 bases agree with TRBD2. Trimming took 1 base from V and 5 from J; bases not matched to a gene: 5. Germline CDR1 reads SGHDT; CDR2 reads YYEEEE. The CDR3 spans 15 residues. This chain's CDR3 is CASSLLREGNNEQFF. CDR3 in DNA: TGTGCCAGCAGCTTGCTCCGGGAGGGGAACAATGAGCAGTTCTTC. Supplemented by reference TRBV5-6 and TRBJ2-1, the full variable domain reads DAGVTQSPTHLIKTRGQQVTLRCSPKSGHDTVSWYQQALGQGPQFIFQYYEEEERQRGNFPDRFSGHQFPNYSSELNVNALLLGDSALYLCASSLLREGNNEQFFGPGTRLTVL.

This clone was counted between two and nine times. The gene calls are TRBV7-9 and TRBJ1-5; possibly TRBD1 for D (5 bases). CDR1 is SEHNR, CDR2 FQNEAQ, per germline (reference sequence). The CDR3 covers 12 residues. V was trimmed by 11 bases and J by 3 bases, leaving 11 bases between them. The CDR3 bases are TGTGCCGGTCAGACAGACAATCAGCCCCAGCATTTT. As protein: CAGQTDNQPQHF.

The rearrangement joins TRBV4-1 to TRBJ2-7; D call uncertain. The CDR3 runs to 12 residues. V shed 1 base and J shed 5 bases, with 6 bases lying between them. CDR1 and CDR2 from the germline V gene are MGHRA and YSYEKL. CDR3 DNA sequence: TGCGCCAGCAGCCAAGTAGGAAACGAGCAGTACTTC. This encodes CASSQVGNEQYF.

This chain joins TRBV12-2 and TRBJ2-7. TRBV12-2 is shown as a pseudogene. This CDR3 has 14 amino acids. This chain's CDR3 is CASRSNLGLDEQYF. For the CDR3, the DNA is TGTGCAAGTCGCTCCAATTTGGGGTTGGACGAGCAGTACTTC.

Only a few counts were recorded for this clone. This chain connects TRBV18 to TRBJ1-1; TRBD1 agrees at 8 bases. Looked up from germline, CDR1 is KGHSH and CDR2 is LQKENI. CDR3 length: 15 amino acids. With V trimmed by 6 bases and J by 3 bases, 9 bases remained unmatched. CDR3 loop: CASSPQGAEDTEAFF. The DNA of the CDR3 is TGTGCCAGCTCTCCCCAGGGGGCAGAGGACACTGAAGCTTTCTTT. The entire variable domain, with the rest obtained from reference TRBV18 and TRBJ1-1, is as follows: NAGVMQNPRHLVRRRGQEARLRCSPMKGHSHVYWYRQLPEEGLKFMVYLQKENIIDESGMPKERFSAEFPKEGPSILRIQQVVRGDSAAYFCASSPQGAEDTEAFFGQGTRLTVV.

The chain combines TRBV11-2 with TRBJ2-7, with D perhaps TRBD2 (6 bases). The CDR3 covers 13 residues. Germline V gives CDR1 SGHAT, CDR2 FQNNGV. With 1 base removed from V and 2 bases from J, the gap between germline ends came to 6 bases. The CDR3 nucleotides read TGTGCCAGCAGCTTAGCGGGGGCCTACGAGCAGTACTTC. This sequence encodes CASSLAGAYEQYF.

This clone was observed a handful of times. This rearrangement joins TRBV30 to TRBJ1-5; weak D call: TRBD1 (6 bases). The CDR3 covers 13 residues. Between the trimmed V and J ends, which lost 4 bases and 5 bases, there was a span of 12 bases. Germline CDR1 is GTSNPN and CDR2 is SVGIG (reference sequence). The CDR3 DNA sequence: TGTGCCTGGAACAGGGTTCATGATCAGCCCCAGCATTTT. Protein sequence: CAWNRVHDQPQHF.

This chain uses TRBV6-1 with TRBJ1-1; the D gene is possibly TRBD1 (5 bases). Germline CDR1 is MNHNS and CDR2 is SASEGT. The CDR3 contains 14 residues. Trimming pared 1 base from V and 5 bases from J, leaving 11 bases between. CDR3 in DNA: TGTGCCAGCAGTGAAGAGGGGATAACTACTGAAGCTTTCTTT. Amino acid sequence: CASSEEGITTEAFF.

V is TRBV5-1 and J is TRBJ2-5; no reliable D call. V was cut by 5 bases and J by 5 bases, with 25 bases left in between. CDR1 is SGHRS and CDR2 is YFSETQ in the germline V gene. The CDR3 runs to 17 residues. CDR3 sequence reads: CASRNTTLGAFRETQYF. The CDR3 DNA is TGCGCCAGCAGAAACACGACTCTAGGAGCCTTTAGGGAGACCCAGTACTTC.

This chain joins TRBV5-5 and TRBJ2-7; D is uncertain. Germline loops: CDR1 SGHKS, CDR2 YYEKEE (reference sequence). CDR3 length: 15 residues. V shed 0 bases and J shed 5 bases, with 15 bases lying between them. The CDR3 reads CASSLVSGSWDEQYF. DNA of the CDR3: TGTGCCAGCAGCTTGGTCTCCGGGTCATGGGACGAGCAGTACTTC. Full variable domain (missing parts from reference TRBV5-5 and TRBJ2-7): DAGVTQSPTHLIKTRGQQVTLRCSPISGHKSVSWYQQVLGQGPQFIFQYYEKEERGRGNFPDRFSARQFPNYSSELNVNALLLGDSALYLCASSLVSGSWDEQYFGPGTRLTVT.

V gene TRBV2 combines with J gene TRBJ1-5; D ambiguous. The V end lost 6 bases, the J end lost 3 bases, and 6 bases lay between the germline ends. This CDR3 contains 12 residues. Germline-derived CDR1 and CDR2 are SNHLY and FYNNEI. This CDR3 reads CASRQFNQPQHF. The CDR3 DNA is TGTGCCAGCAGACAGTTCAATCAGCCCCAGCATTTT.

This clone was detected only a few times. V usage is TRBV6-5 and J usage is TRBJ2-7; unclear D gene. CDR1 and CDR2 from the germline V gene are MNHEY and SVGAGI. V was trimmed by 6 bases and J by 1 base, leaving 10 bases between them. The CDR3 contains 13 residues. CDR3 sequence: CASRQPPSYEQYF. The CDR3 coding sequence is TGTGCCAGCAGACAGCCCCCATCCTACGAGCAGTACTTC.